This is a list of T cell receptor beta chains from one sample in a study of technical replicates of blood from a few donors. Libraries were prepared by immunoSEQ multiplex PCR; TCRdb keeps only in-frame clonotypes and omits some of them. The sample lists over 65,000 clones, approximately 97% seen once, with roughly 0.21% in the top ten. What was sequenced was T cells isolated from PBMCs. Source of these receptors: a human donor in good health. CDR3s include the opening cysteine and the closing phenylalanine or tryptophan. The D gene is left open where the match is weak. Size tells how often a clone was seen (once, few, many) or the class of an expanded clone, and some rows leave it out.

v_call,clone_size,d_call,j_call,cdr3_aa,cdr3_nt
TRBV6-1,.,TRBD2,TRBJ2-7,CASSKLAGGSYEQYF,TGTGCCAGCAGTAAACTAGCGGGGGGTTCCTACGAGCAGTACTTC
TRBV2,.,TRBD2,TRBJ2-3,CANDGGGLAGGPWGTDTQYF,TGTGCCAACGATGGTGGGGGACTAGCGGGAGGACCCTGGGGCACAGATACGCAGTATTTT
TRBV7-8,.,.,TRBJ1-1,CASSSTVMNTEAFF,TGTGCCAGCAGCTCTACAGTTATGAACACTGAAGCTTTCTTT
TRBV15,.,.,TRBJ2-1,CATSREREYTGQFF,TGTGCCACCAGCAGAGAGCGGGAATATACAGGGCAGTTCTTC
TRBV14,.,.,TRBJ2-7,CASSQEPGTGAYEQYF,TGTGCCAGCAGCCAAGAGCCTGGCACAGGAGCCTACGAGCAGTACTTC
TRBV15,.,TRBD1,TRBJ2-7,CATSSLGQGAYSYEQYF,TGTGCCACCAGCAGCCTCGGACAGGGGGCTTATTCCTACGAGCAGTACTTC
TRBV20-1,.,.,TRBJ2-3,CSATGTDTQYF,TGCAGTGCTACGGGCACAGATACGCAGTATTTT
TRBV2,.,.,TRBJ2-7,CASKRDGIYEQYF,TGTGCCAGCAAGCGTGACGGGATCTACGAGCAGTACTTC
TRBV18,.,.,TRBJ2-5,CASSQERRYSQYF,TGTGCCAGCTCACAAGAGCGTCGGTACTCCCAGTACTTC
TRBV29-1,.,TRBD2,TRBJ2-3,CSVESSAGSTDTQYF,TGCAGCGTTGAATCATCAGCGGGGAGCACAGATACGCAGTATTTT
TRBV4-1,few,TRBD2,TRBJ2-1,CASSQGAGVYNEQFF,TGCGCCAGCAGCCAAGGAGCGGGAGTTTACAATGAGCAGTTCTTC
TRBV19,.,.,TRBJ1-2,CASSTWGPSYTF,TGTGCCAGTAGTACTTGGGGGCCTAGCTACACCTTC
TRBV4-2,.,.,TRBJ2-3,CASSQEDSNTQYF,TGTGCCAGCAGCCAAGAAGACTCCAATACGCAGTATTTT
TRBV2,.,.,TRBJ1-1,CASRTRNLGVHTEAFF,TGTGCCAGCAGGACAAGGAATTTAGGGGTACACACTGAAGCTTTCTTT
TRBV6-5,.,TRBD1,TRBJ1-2,CASGTGGLPNYGYTF,TGTGCCAGCGGGACAGGGGGTCTTCCCAACTATGGCTACACCTTC
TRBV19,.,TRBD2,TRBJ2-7,CASSTLTSGGYEQYF,TGTGCCAGTAGTACACTTACTAGCGGGGGTTACGAGCAGTACTTC
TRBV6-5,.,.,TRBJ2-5,CASSYSNTGLQETQYF,TGTGCCAGCAGTTACTCGAATACGGGACTCCAAGAGACCCAGTACTTC
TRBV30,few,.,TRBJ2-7,CAWSGRGPEYF,TGTGCCTGGAGTGGTAGGGGCCCAGAGTACTTC
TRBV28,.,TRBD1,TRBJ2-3,CASSRQGELLDTQYF,TGTGCCAGCAGTCGGCAGGGGGAGTTATTAGATACGCAGTATTTT
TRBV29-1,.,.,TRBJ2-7,CSVRDLESGEQYF,TGCAGCGTGAGGGATCTCGAGTCAGGCGAGCAGTACTTC
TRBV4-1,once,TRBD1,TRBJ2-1,CASSLRPGTGPYNEQFF,TGCGCCAGCAGCCTTAGACCTGGGACAGGGCCCTACAATGAGCAGTTCTTC
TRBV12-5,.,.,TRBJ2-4,CASGAGTYIQYF,TGTGCTAGTGGGGCCGGGACTTACATTCAGTACTTC
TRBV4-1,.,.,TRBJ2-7,CASSPDSSYEQYF,TGCGCCAGCAGCCCAGACAGTTCCTACGAGCAGTACTTC
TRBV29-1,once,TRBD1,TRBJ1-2,CSVGGTGVSDGYTF,TGCAGCGTTGGGGGGACAGGGGTCTCGGATGGCTACACCTTC
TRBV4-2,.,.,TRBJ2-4,CASSQDSGLAKNIQYF,TGTGCCAGCAGCCAAGACTCGGGACTAGCCAAAAACATTCAGTACTTC
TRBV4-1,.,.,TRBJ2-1,CASSPRVERVNEQFF,TGCGCCAGCAGCCCCCGAGTAGAGAGGGTCAATGAGCAGTTCTTC
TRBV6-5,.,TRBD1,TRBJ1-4,CASSYRTGGLSEKLFF,TGTGCCAGCAGTTACCGGACAGGGGGCTTAAGTGAAAAACTGTTTTTT
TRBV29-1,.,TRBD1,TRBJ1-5,CSVVSGQGPHQPQHF,TGCAGCGTTGTATCGGGACAGGGCCCCCATCAGCCCCAGCATTTT
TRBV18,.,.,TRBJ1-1,CASSSFGTREFEAFF,TGTGCCAGCTCAAGTTTTGGGACTCGTGAATTTGAAGCTTTCTTT
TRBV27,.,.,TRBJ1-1,CASSPRQPNTEAFF,TGTGCCAGCAGTCCGAGACAGCCGAACACTGAAGCTTTCTTT